Listed here are 26 T cell receptor beta chains from one sample, sequenced in a study of blood T cell repertoires in COVID-19. Generated by immunoSEQ multiplex PCR, the TCRdb table keeps only in-frame clones and is missing some. The sample has about 120,000 clones, around nine tenths seen once. Sequencing used peripheral blood. The receptor set was obtained from a man in his 60s with COVID-19, enrolled during active disease.

The J gene is TRBJ2-2, the V gene TRBV6-5, with TRBD2 identical over 12 bases. CDR3 size: 16 residues. Germline loops: CDR1 MNHEY, CDR2 SVGAGI. V gave up 2 bases and J gave up 6 bases; unmatched junction bases: 4. Written as DNA, the CDR3 is TGTGCCAGCAGTTACGCAAGACTAGCGGGAGCCGGGGAGCTGTTTTTT. It encodes CASSYARLAGAGELFF.

The chain recombines TRBV20-1 with TRBJ1-4; D is perhaps TRBD1 (6 bases). Trimming shortened V by 3 bases and J by 4 bases, and 12 bases separated the two germline ends. Germline values: CDR1 DFQATT, CDR2 SNEGSKA (reference sequence). CDR3 length: 14 amino acids. In nucleotides, the CDR3 is TGCAGTGCTAGTCGACAGGTTTATAATGAAAAACTGTTTTTT. Residues: CSASRQVYNEKLFF.

The rearrangement joins TRBV6-5 to TRBJ1-5; D is uncertain. In germline, CDR1 is MNHEY, CDR2 SVGAGI. V was pared by 5 bases and J by 0 bases, with 11 bases between. The CDR3 has 15 amino acids. The DNA for the CDR3 is TGTGCCAGCAGTCTAAGTGCCTATAGCAATCAGCCCCAGCATTTT. Translation: CASSLSAYSNQPQHF.

The rearrangement uses TRBV4-2 and TRBJ2-7, with 9 bases matching TRBD2. The CDR3 covers 15 residues. The V gene end was trimmed by 1 base and the J gene end by 0 bases; junction bases not matched to a gene: 1. Germline V lookup: CDR1 LGHNA, CDR2 YNFKEQ. The CDR3 protein is CASSQASGNSYEQYF. CDR3 nucleotides: TGTGCCAGCAGCCAAGCTAGCGGGAACTCCTACGAGCAGTACTTC.

On this clone: A junction end diverges from the germline sequence, so it may reflect a read error. J is TRBJ2-1 and V is TRBV28; 10 bases match TRBD1. Germline CDR1 MDHEN, CDR2 SYDVKM. The CDR3 spans 15 residues. The DNA of the CDR3 is TGTGCCAGCAGTCTATGGACAGGGGGATACAATGAGCAGTTCTTC. It is translated as CASSLWTGGYNEQFF.

The chain couples TRBV3-1 (or the pseudogene TRBV3-2) to TRBJ2-2, with D maybe TRBD2 (6 bases). The CDR3 runs to 15 residues. Germline lookup yields CDR1 LGHDT and CDR2 YNNKEL (reference sequence). Trimming took 3 bases from V and 0 from J, leaving 8 bases between them. The CDR3 reads CASSQGLTNTGELFF. As DNA, the CDR3 is TGTGCCAGCAGCCAGGGACTGACGAACACCGGGGAGCTGTTTTTT.

This clone showed up just a few times. V and J are TRBV5-4 and TRBJ2-3, with TRBD2 matching 10 bases. The CDR3 is 16 residues long. Germline assignment: CDR1 SGHNT and CDR2 YYREEE (reference sequence). V dropped 1 base and J dropped 2; count of bases not matched to a gene: 4. Here the CDR3 DNA reads TGTGCCAGCAGCTTGATAGCGGGAGGAACCACAGATACGCAGTATTTT. Amino acid sequence: CASSLIAGGTTDTQYF. Combining the CDR3 with reference TRBV5-4 and TRBJ2-3 gives the whole variable domain ETGVTQSPTHLIKTRGQQVTLRCSSQSGHNTVSWYQQALGQGPQFIFQYYREEENGRGNFPPRFSGLQFPNYSSELNVNALELDDSALYLCASSLIAGGTTDTQYFGPGTRLTVL.

The V and J genes are TRBV9 and TRBJ1-2; 9 bases agree with TRBD1. There are 15 residues in the CDR3. V lost 6 bases to trimming and J lost 6 bases; unmatched junction nucleotides: 12. Germline CDR1 and CDR2: SGDLS and YYNGEE. CDR3 region: CASTLGGQGIDGYTF. DNA for the CDR3: TGTGCCAGCACCCTTGGGGGACAGGGCATCGATGGCTACACCTTC. The variable domain in full, completed from reference TRBV9 and TRBJ1-2, reads DSGVTQTPKHLITATGQRVTLRCSPRSGDLSVYWYQQSLDQGLQFLIQYYNGEERAKGNILERFSAQQFPDLHSELNLSSLELGDSALYFCASTLGGQGIDGYTFGSGTRLTVV.

The V gene is TRBV4-3, the J gene TRBJ2-2, with a weak D call TRBD1 (5 bases). Germline CDR1 is LGHNA and CDR2 is YSLEER. The CDR3 covers 16 residues. V was cut by 0 bases and J by 5 bases, with 13 bases left in between. The CDR3 here is CASSQEIDRETGELFF. Here the CDR3 DNA reads TGCGCCAGCAGCCAAGAGATAGACAGAGAAACCGGGGAGCTGTTTTTT.

V usage is TRBV12-5 and J usage is TRBJ1-1, with TRBD1 as a possible D gene (5 bases). V lost 3 bases, J lost 0 bases, and 20 bases lay in between. The CDR3 length is 18 residues. The germline gives CDR1 LGHNT, CDR2 FRNRAP. The CDR3 loop reads CASGFQTGPGAVNTEAFF. The CDR3 nucleotides read TGTGCTAGTGGTTTTCAAACCGGGCCTGGGGCCGTGAACACTGAAGCTTTCTTT.

This CDR3 reads CASSPNTGELFF. In nucleotides, the CDR3 is TGTGCCAGCAGCCCAAACACCGGGGAGCTGTTTTTT. V usage is TRBV9 and J usage is TRBJ2-2, with unresolved D. Between the trimmed V and J ends, which lost 4 bases and 2 bases, there was a span of 3 bases. Per the germline V gene, CDR1 is SGDLS and CDR2 is YYNGEE. The CDR3 has 12 residues.

This sequence joins TRBV2 and TRBJ2-2; the D is unclear. The V end was cut by 5 bases, the J end by 0 bases, with 10 bases between. Germline-derived CDR1 and CDR2 are SNHLY and FYNNEI. The CDR3 has 15 residues. CDR3 loop: CASSPSRSNTGELFF. The CDR3 DNA is TGTGCCAGCAGTCCGTCTAGGTCGAACACCGGGGAGCTGTTTTTT.

V and J are TRBV3-1 (or the pseudogene TRBV3-2) and TRBJ2-1; possible D gene TRBD1, 6 bases. Trimming removed 4 bases from V and 6 bases from J, with 22 bases in between. CDR3 length: 17 amino acids. The germline gives CDR1 LGHDT, CDR2 YNNKEL (reference sequence). CDR3 in amino acids: CASSLVSGANRGNEQFF. CDR3 bases: TGTGCCAGCAGCCTCGTCTCAGGGGCTAATCGGGGCAATGAGCAGTTCTTC.

The rearrangement joins TRBV19 to TRBJ2-2, with D hard to call. The V end lost 8 bases, the J end lost 1 base, and 11 bases lay between the germline ends. CDR3 length equals 14 residues. Germline V gives CDR1 LNHDA, CDR2 SQIVND (reference sequence). CDR3 region: CASSVQRNTGELFF. The CDR3 DNA sequence: TGTGCCAGTTCAGTCCAGCGGAACACCGGGGAGCTGTTTTTT.

The V call is TRBV12-5, the J call TRBJ2-7; TRBD2 agrees at 13 bases. With V trimmed by 0 bases and J by 6 bases, 5 bases remained unmatched. Germline V gene lookup returns CDR1 LGHNT and CDR2 FRNRAP. CDR3 size: 16 residues. CDR3 nucleotides: TGTGCTAGTGGTTTGGTACTCGGACTAGCGGGAGTCGAGCAGTACTTC. Translated: CASGLVLGLAGVEQYF.

CDR3 loop: CASSQDFPGTSTDTQYF. For the CDR3, the DNA is TGTGCCAGCAGCCAAGATTTTCCAGGGACTAGCACAGATACGCAGTATTTT. This rearrangement joins TRBV3-1 (or the pseudogene TRBV3-2) to TRBJ2-3; maybe TRBD2 (6 bases). The ends were cut back, 0 bases at V and 0 bases at J, with 13 bases in the middle. The germline V gene encodes CDR1 LGHDT and CDR2 YNNKEL (reference sequence). The CDR3 loop spans 17 amino acids.

The gene calls are TRBV6-2 or TRBV6-3 and TRBJ2-2; no definite D call. The V and J ends lost 0 bases and 6 bases respectively, with 8 bases between them. The CDR3 runs 14 residues. CDR1 MNHEY and CDR2 SVGEGT come from the germline V gene. The CDR3 nucleotides read TGTGCCAGCAGTTACTCGAGGTTTGCCGGGGAGCTGTTTTTT. Its protein product is CASSYSRFAGELFF.

The V gene is TRBV10-1, the J gene TRBJ2-3, with 7 bases lining up with TRBD1. This CDR3 has 15 amino acids. The J segment lost 1 base and the V segment lost 3 bases, leaving 4 bases of the junction unmatched. In germline, CDR1 is WNHNN, CDR2 SYGVQD (reference sequence). CDR3 loop: CASSDRQGGTDTQYF. CDR3 sequence (DNA): TGCGCCAGCAGTGACCGACAGGGTGGCACAGATACGCAGTATTTT.

The chain recombines TRBV5-6 with TRBJ2-1; TRBD1 aligns across 8 bases. V was clipped by 3 bases and J by 9 bases; unmatched bases: 8. Per the germline V gene, CDR1 is SGHDT and CDR2 is YYEEEE. The CDR3 loop spans 14 amino acids. The CDR3 DNA sequence: TGTGCCAGCAGCTCTAGGACAGGGAACACTGAGCAGTTCTTC. Translation gives CASSSRTGNTEQFF.

The chain is built from TRBV2 and TRBJ2-7, with 9 nucleotides matching TRBD1. In germline, CDR1 is SNHLY, CDR2 FYNNEI. After removal of 7 bases from V and 7 bases from J, the junction contained 11 bases not matched to a gene. This CDR3 is 14 amino acids long. DNA of the CDR3: TGTGCCAGCACAATAGGACAGGGGCCGAGAGAGCAGTACTTC. Protein sequence: CASTIGQGPREQYF.

The chain couples TRBV24-1 to TRBJ1-5, with 8 bases aligning to TRBD1. V shed 4 bases, J shed 6 bases, and the junction held 7 bases outside the gene matches. Germline V gives CDR1 KGHDR, CDR2 SFDVKD. The CDR3 contains 15 residues. The CDR3 DNA reads TGTGCCACCAGTGACCCCGGACAGGGAGGTCAGCCCCAGCATTTT. This sequence encodes CATSDPGQGGQPQHF.

The chain employs TRBV6-5 and TRBJ2-7; D not certain. The germline V and J ends were trimmed by 5 bases and 5 bases, with 16 bases remaining between them. Germline V gene lookup returns CDR1 MNHEY and CDR2 SVGAGI. The CDR3 totals 14 residues. CDR3 sequence: CASSRDMETNEQYF. Here the CDR3 DNA reads TGTGCCAGCAGTCGAGACATGGAAACCAACGAGCAGTACTTC.

The chain links TRBV9 to TRBJ2-1; perhaps TRBD2 as D (5 bases). The CDR3 has 15 residues. Trimming took 3 bases from V and 4 from J, leaving 14 bases between them. CDR1 is SGDLS, CDR2 YYNGEE, per germline. CDR3 loop: CASSATTDVYNEQFF. The DNA for the CDR3 is TGTGCCAGCAGCGCGACTACGGACGTTTACAATGAGCAGTTCTTC.

The chain combines TRBV4-2 with TRBJ2-7; 12 bases line up with TRBD2. Losses at the gene ends were 2 bases for V and 2 bases for J; bases not matched to a gene: 4. CDR3 length: 16 amino acids. Germline V gene sequence: CDR1 LGHNA, CDR2 YNFKEQ. The CDR3 is CASSQWTSGTPYEQYF. DNA for the CDR3: TGTGCCAGCAGCCAATGGACTAGCGGGACCCCCTACGAGCAGTACTTC.

The chain combines TRBV5-5 with TRBJ1-3; the D is unclear. In germline, CDR1 is SGHKS, CDR2 YYEKEE (reference sequence). This CDR3 spans 13 amino acids. V lost 8 bases and J 0 bases, leaving 9 bases between the germline ends. CDR3 DNA: TGTGCCAGTTCAGGTATCTCTGGAAACACCATATATTTT. Protein product: CASSGISGNTIYF. Full variable domain (outside the CDR3, taken from reference TRBV5-5 and TRBJ1-3): DAGVTQSPTHLIKTRGQQVTLRCSPISGHKSVSWYQQVLGQGPQFIFQYYEKEERGRGNFPDRFSARQFPNYSSELNVNALLLGDSALYLCASSGISGNTIYFGEGSWLTVV.

As DNA, the CDR3 is TGTGCCAGTTTATCCGGGACTAGCGGGACCGGGGAGCTGTTTTTT. This encodes CASLSGTSGTGELFF. This chain joins TRBV19 and TRBJ2-2, with 12 bases aligning to TRBD2. The V gene's germline CDR1 is LNHDA and CDR2 SQIVND (reference sequence). The CDR3 spans 15 residues. Trimming cost V 8 bases and J 5 bases; bases outside gene matches: 6. Variable domain in full (rest from reference TRBV19 and TRBJ2-2): DGGITQSPKYLFRKEGQNVTLSCEQNLNHDAMYWYRQDPGQGLRLIYYSQIVNDFQKGDIAEGYSVSREKKESFPLTVTSAQKNPTAFYLCASLSGTSGTGELFFGEGSRLTVL.